The 20 T cell receptor beta chains listed next were all sequenced from one sample in a study of naive and memory T cell subsets. Study conclusions and caveats: A few larger clonotypes appeared in naive repertoires, especially CD8, possibly memory cells re-expressing CD45RA.

Both TRBC1 and TRBC2 were covered by a beta constant-region primer of two equimolar oligonucleotides. Ligated cDNA was amplified by four rounds of PCR with nested alpha and beta constant-region primers and SP2. TCRdb re-called the UMI-ligation and nested PCR reads with MiXCR, one entry per CDR3 protein. Among roughly 140,000 distinct CDR3 sequences listed, 15% to 25% were seen once. The antigens of these receptors remain unknown. Sequencing input: naive CD8+ T cells from blood. The receptors derive from a human donor in good health.

The chain employs TRBV28 and TRBJ2-7; D is tentatively TRBD1 or TRBD2 (5 bases each). V gave up 7 bases and J gave up 3 bases, with 13 bases separating them. The CDR3 loop spans 13 amino acids. Germline V gene sequence: CDR1 MDHEN, CDR2 SYDVKM. The CDR3 region has the DNA TGTGCCAGCAACCAACGGGACCACTACGAGCAGTACTTC. This codes for CASNQRDHYEQYF. Looking up the rest from reference TRBV28 and TRBJ2-7 gives the full variable domain: DVKVTQSSRYLVKRTGEKVFLECVQDMDHENMFWYRQDPGLGLRLIYFSYDVKMKEKGDIPEGYSVSREKKERFSLILESASTNQTSMYLCASNQRDHYEQYFGPGTRLTVT.

The V and J genes are TRBV5-6 and TRBJ2-1; no firm D call. The CDR3 totals 13 residues. Deletions cut 0 bases from V and 6 bases from J, with 7 bases between. CDR1 and CDR2 from the germline V gene are SGHDT and YYEEEE. The CDR3, as DNA: TGTGCCAGCAGCTTGGGACGTTTCAATGAGCAGTTCTTC. Amino acid sequence: CASSLGRFNEQFF.

This clonotype was recorded a few times. This chain links TRBV6-5 with TRBJ1-2; D gene uncertain. The CDR3 has 13 amino acids. Germline CDR1 is MNHEY and CDR2 is SVGAGI. The V gene lost 7 bases and the J gene lost 0 bases, with 9 bases spanning the gap. Written as DNA, the CDR3 is TGTGCCAGCAAGGTCGGAGCTAACTATGGCTACACCTTC. Its protein is CASKVGANYGYTF.

The sample holds a few counts of this clonotype. The chain carries TRBV12-3 or TRBV12-4 and TRBJ2-2; D tentatively fits TRBD1 or TRBD2 (5 bases each). V gave up 2 bases and J gave up 3 bases, with 10 bases separating them. The CDR3 is made up of 15 amino acids. The CDR3: CASSLTGPYTGELFF. The CDR3 coding sequence is TGTGCCAGCAGTTTAACGGGGCCTTACACCGGGGAGCTGTTTTTT.

V is TRBV4-1 and J is TRBJ2-7; D unresolved. Germline CDR1 reads MGHRA; CDR2 reads YSYEKL. The CDR3 is 17 residues long. Trimming shortened V by 0 bases and J by 4 bases, and 19 bases separated the two germline ends. The CDR3: CASSQDVVSILGYEQYF. The CDR3 bases are TGCGCCAGCAGCCAAGATGTGGTCTCCATATTGGGGTACGAGCAGTACTTC.

Notes on this clonotype: A much larger clonotype is one base distant, so this may be a read error. This chain links TRBV20-1 with TRBJ2-3; D possibly corresponds to TRBD2 (5 bases). The CDR3 has 15 amino acids. V was trimmed by 5 bases and J by 2 bases, leaving 17 bases between them. The V gene's germline CDR1 is DFQATT and CDR2 SNEGSKA (reference sequence). CDR3 loop: CSAGPGSILTDTQYF. CDR3 DNA: TGCAGTGCTGGGCCGGGGTCTATTCTCACAGATACGCAGTATTTT.

The sample holds a few counts of this clonotype. V and J are TRBV6-5 and TRBJ2-1; D might be TRBD2 (6 bases). This CDR3 is built from 15 residues. Looked up from germline, CDR1 is MNHEY and CDR2 is SVGAGI. V gave up 2 bases and J gave up 4 bases, with 12 bases separating them. CDR3 sequence reads: CASSYTGLEYNEQFF. The CDR3 DNA sequence: TGTGCCAGCAGTTACACGGGACTCGAGTACAATGAGCAGTTCTTC.

The V and J genes are TRBV11-2 and TRBJ2-1, with 10 bases aligning to TRBD2. This CDR3 spans 14 amino acids. The germline V gene encodes CDR1 SGHAT and CDR2 FQNNGV. Trimming removed 4 bases from V and 12 bases from J; junction bases left unmatched: 9. The CDR3 here is CASSSFSGRAGQFF. Written as DNA, the CDR3 is TGTGCCAGCAGCTCCTTCAGCGGGAGGGCGGGGCAGTTCTTC.

The gene calls are TRBV7-3 and TRBJ1-6, with D possibly matching TRBD1 (5 bases). V was clipped by 4 bases and J by 10 bases, with 11 bases between them. The CDR3 length is 13 residues. Germline loops: CDR1 SGHTA, CDR2 FQGTGA. The CDR3 sequence is CASSSSGGSPLHF. CDR3 DNA sequence: TGTGCCAGCAGCTCGAGCGGGGGATCACCCCTCCACTTT.

Comment on this clonotype: One end of the junction fails to match germline, which may point to a read error. The gene calls are TRBV10-2 and TRBJ2-1; TRBD2 aligns across 11 bases. From germline, CDR1 is WSHSY and CDR2 SAAADI. This CDR3 is 12 amino acids long. The CDR3: CASSEQLAGAVF. In DNA, the CDR3 is TGCGCCAGCAGTGAACAACTAGCGGGAGCGGTCTTC.

The V and J genes are TRBV4-3 and TRBJ1-1; no clear D. This CDR3 is 17 amino acids long. V was cut by 0 bases and J by 0 bases, with 14 bases left in between. Germline V gives CDR1 LGHNA, CDR2 YSLEER. DNA of the CDR3: TGCGCCAGCAGCCAAGATGGACTTCCGTCCATGAACACTGAAGCTTTCTTT. Translated, it gives CASSQDGLPSMNTEAFF.

This clonotype came up a few times. The J gene is TRBJ2-3, the V gene TRBV7-9, with TRBD1 matching 7 bases. The V and J ends lost 5 bases and 0 bases, in that order; junction bases with no gene match: 2. CDR3 size: 14 residues. CDR1 is SEHNR and CDR2 is FQNEAQ in the germline V gene (reference sequence). CDR3 region: CASSRDSSTDTQYF. In nucleotides, the CDR3 is TGTGCCAGCAGCCGGGACAGCAGCACAGATACGCAGTATTTT.

Only a few counts were recorded for this clonotype. The CDR3 region is CASSPPQESSYEQYF. DNA of the CDR3: TGTGCCAGCTCACCACCGCAGGAGAGCTCCTACGAGCAGTACTTC. V and J are TRBV18 and TRBJ2-7, with D unclear. The germline V gene has CDR1 KGHSH and CDR2 LQKENI. This CDR3 spans 15 amino acids. V was clipped by 0 bases and J by 0 bases, with 9 bases between them.

This chain uses TRBV30 with TRBJ2-7; D unresolved. The length of the CDR3 is 12 residues. V lost 1 base to trimming and J lost 3 bases, with 7 bases between them. Germline V gene sequence: CDR1 GTSNPN, CDR2 SVGIG (reference sequence). The CDR3 protein is CAWSDRSYEQYF. The CDR3 bases are TGTGCCTGGAGTGACCGCAGCTACGAGCAGTACTTC. The full variable domain, with the rest looked up from reference TRBV30 and TRBJ2-7, is SQTIHQWPATLVQPVGSPLSLECTVEGTSNPNLYWYRQAAGRGLQLLFYSVGIGQISSEVPQNLSASRPQDRQFILSSKKLLLSDSGFYLCAWSDRSYEQYFGPGTRLTVT.

The V and J genes are TRBV14 and TRBJ2-2; 8 nucleotides match TRBD1. Trimming removed 8 bases from V and 3 bases from J; junction bases left unmatched: 11. Germline values: CDR1 SGHDN, CDR2 FVKESK. CDR3 length equals 16 residues. The CDR3 reads CASLARDRLYTGELFF. CDR3 nucleotide sequence: TGTGCCAGCTTGGCCCGGGACAGGCTGTACACCGGGGAGCTGTTTTTT.

A few counts support this clonotype. The chain employs TRBV6-5 and TRBJ1-2; D call uncertain. The CDR3 extends over 12 amino acids. V lost 4 bases, J lost 6 bases, and 9 bases lay in between. The germline gives CDR1 MNHEY, CDR2 SVGAGI. This chain's CDR3 is CASSWGGDGYTF. CDR3 in DNA: TGTGCCAGCAGTTGGGGTGGGGATGGCTACACCTTC.

The V gene is TRBV12-5, the J gene TRBJ2-1, with D maybe TRBD2 (5 bases). CDR3 length: 16 residues. V was clipped by 5 bases and J by 7 bases, with 21 bases between them. Germline V gene data show CDR1 as LGHNT and CDR2 as FRNRAP. The CDR3 protein is CASGPHSGPCGNEQFF. DNA for the CDR3: TGTGCTAGTGGTCCCCACTCCGGGCCCTGCGGGAATGAGCAGTTCTTC.

This clonotype was observed a few times. V gene TRBV7-2 combines with J gene TRBJ2-7, with 12 bases that match TRBD2. V shed 5 bases, J shed 6 bases, and the junction held 11 bases outside the gene matches. Per the germline V gene, CDR1 is SGHTA and CDR2 is FQGNSA. The CDR3 extends over 16 amino acids. CDR3: CASSPSSGRASLEQYF. DNA for the CDR3: TGTGCCAGCAGCCCATCTAGCGGGAGGGCCAGTCTCGAGCAGTACTTC.

This clonotype was seen only a few times. J is TRBJ2-3 and V is TRBV7-9; D unresolved. The V gene lost 5 bases and the J gene lost 2 bases, with 11 bases spanning the gap. The CDR3 is made up of 14 amino acids. Germline CDR1 reads SEHNR; CDR2 reads FQNEAQ (reference sequence). CDR3 nucleotides: TGTGCCAGCAGCCCCCCCCCGAACACAGATACGCAGTATTTT. The encoded protein is CASSPPPNTDTQYF.

The sample holds a few counts of this clonotype. V gene TRBV28 combines with J gene TRBJ2-7; 12 nucleotides align to TRBD2. Unmatched junction bases numbered 11, after V lost 2 bases and J lost 3 bases. The V gene's germline CDR1 is MDHEN and CDR2 SYDVKM. The CDR3 loop spans 18 amino acids. The CDR3 bases are TGTGCCAGCAGTTTAGATCCCCTAGCGGGAGGGCTTTACTACGAGCAGTACTTC. Residues: CASSLDPLAGGLYYEQYF. Full variable domain (rest looked up from reference TRBV28 and TRBJ2-7): DVKVTQSSRYLVKRTGEKVFLECVQDMDHENMFWYRQDPGLGLRLIYFSYDVKMKEKGDIPEGYSVSREKKERFSLILESASTNQTSMYLCASSLDPLAGGLYYEQYFGPGTRLTVT.